A single sample is the source of the 17 T cell receptor beta chains below, sequenced in a study of cytomegalovirus exposure and HLA in healthy donors. Produced via immunoSEQ multiplex PCR; TCRdb's table is partial and in-frame only. The data contain more than 250,000 clones, around 91% of them singletons. Material for sequencing was PBMCs. Source of these receptors: a woman under 40 in good health and CMV-seronegative.

This clone was seen a few times. This rearrangement joins TRBV7-6 to TRBJ2-3; the match to TRBD2 covers 8 bases. The CDR3 contains 13 residues. With V trimmed by 4 bases and J by 6 bases, 3 bases remained unmatched. In germline, CDR1 is SGHVS, CDR2 FNYEAQ. CDR3 loop: CASSSGGGDTQYF. In DNA, the CDR3 is TGTGCCAGCAGCTCGGGGGGGGGTGATACGCAGTATTTT. Using reference TRBV7-6 and TRBJ2-3 for the parts outside the CDR3, the full variable domain is GAGVSQSPRYKVTKRGQDVALRCDPISGHVSLYWYRQALGQGPEFLTYFNYEAQQDKSGLPNDRFSAERPEGSISTLTIQRTEQRDSAMYRCASSSGGGDTQYFGPGTRLTVL.

This clone was found once. The chain links TRBV5-3 to TRBJ2-3, with 9 bases matching TRBD2. TRBV5-3 is placed among ORFs of uncertain function. This CDR3 has 17 residues. The trim removed 1 base at V and 4 bases at J, leaving 10 bases unmatched. CDR3 in amino acids: CARSLSRSGRNPDTQYF. Here the CDR3 DNA reads TGTGCCAGAAGCTTGAGTAGAAGCGGGAGGAACCCAGATACGCAGTATTTT.

This sequence joins TRBV28 and TRBJ2-7, with 9 bases lining up with TRBD2. After removal of 4 bases from V and 5 bases from J, the junction contained 9 bases not matched to a gene. In germline, CDR1 is MDHEN, CDR2 SYDVKM. The length of the CDR3 is 15 residues. The CDR3 loop is CASSSRVAGVDEQYF. The CDR3 DNA sequence: TGTGCCAGCAGTTCCCGCGTAGCGGGAGTCGACGAGCAGTACTTC.

The rearrangement uses TRBV13 and TRBJ2-5; TRBD2 agrees at 12 bases. This CDR3 region has 18 residues. Germline CDR1 reads PRHDT; CDR2 reads FYEKMQ (reference sequence). The junction had 13 bases not matched to a gene; V was cut back by 5 bases and J by 3 bases. For the CDR3, the DNA is TGTGCCAGCAGCCTCACCCCCGGACTAGCGGGACAAGAAGAGACCCAGTACTTC. Translating gives CASSLTPGLAGQEETQYF.

The chain couples TRBV6-1 to TRBJ2-3; TRBD2 agrees at 14 bases. Germline assignment: CDR1 MNHNS and CDR2 SASEGT. V shed 4 bases, J shed 0 bases, and the junction held 3 bases outside the gene matches. The CDR3 runs to 17 residues. CDR3 coding DNA: TGTGCCAGCAGTGGGACTAGCGGGAGGCCGAGCACAGATACGCAGTATTTT. Encoded protein: CASSGTSGRPSTDTQYF.

The chain carries TRBV5-1 and TRBJ2-1; no firm D call. CDR3 length equals 13 residues. Trimming stripped 4 bases from V and 8 bases from J, with 13 bases between. Germline V gene data show CDR1 as SGHRS and CDR2 as YFSETQ. The CDR3 DNA reads as TGCGCCAGCAGCCTCCGGGCCTCGGATGAGCAGTTCTTC. It yields the protein CASSLRASDEQFF.

This chain uses TRBV14 with TRBJ2-7; TRBD2 aligns across 12 bases. CDR1 and CDR2 (germline): SGHDN, FVKESK. Germline trimming cut 5 bases from V and 3 bases from J; bases unmatched to any gene: 5. The CDR3 loop spans 15 amino acids. Here the CDR3 DNA reads TGTGCCAGCAGCGGAGGGACTAGCGGGCGCTACGAGCAGTACTTC. Translating gives CASSGGTSGRYEQYF.

V usage is TRBV7-8 and J usage is TRBJ2-5, with 11 positions matching TRBD2. This CDR3 region has 15 residues. Germline V CDR1 and CDR2: SGHVS, FQNEAQ. Germline trimming cut 5 bases from V and 2 bases from J; bases unmatched to any gene: 4. CDR3 amino acids: CASSPGLAVQETQYF. As DNA, the CDR3 is TGTGCCAGCAGCCCGGGACTAGCGGTACAAGAGACCCAGTACTTC.

This clone was picked up one time. The chain uses TRBV6-6 and TRBJ2-2; D remains ambiguous. The V end lost 1 base, the J end lost 3 bases, and 9 bases lay between the germline ends. The germline gives CDR1 MNHNY, CDR2 SVGAGI (reference sequence). There are 15 residues in the CDR3. The CDR3 region has the DNA TGTGCCAGCAGTTACTGGTCAGGAGACACCGGGGAGCTGTTTTTT. Its protein product is CASSYWSGDTGELFF.

This sequence joins TRBV4-1 and TRBJ1-1; D uncertain. Germline V gene data show CDR1 as MGHRA and CDR2 as YSYEKL. V was trimmed by 1 base and J by 4 bases, leaving 13 bases between them. The CDR3 extends over 15 amino acids. The CDR3 protein is CASSQVDWLGTEAFF. CDR3 in DNA: TGCGCCAGCAGCCAAGTCGATTGGTTGGGCACTGAAGCTTTCTTT.

This clone was counted once. The J gene is TRBJ2-7, the V gene TRBV9; 7 bases agree with TRBD2. The CDR3 extends over 14 amino acids. V lost 4 bases, J lost 0 bases, and 4 bases stayed unmatched. Germline assignment: CDR1 SGDLS and CDR2 YYNGEE. CDR3 amino acids: CASSSSGSSYEQYF. The CDR3 region has the DNA TGTGCCAGCAGCTCTAGCGGTAGCTCCTACGAGCAGTACTTC.

This clone was seen just once. The chain has TRBV4-1 and TRBJ2-1; weak D call: TRBD2 (5 bases). The CDR3 consists of 12 residues. Germline CDR1 is MGHRA and CDR2 is YSYEKL. Trimming stripped 1 base from V and 9 bases from J, with 7 bases between. The CDR3 region is CASSQGSGEQFF. CDR3 nucleotides: TGCGCCAGCAGCCAAGGCAGCGGTGAGCAGTTCTTC.

The chain couples TRBV20-1 to TRBJ2-3; D is unresolved. The V gene lost 2 bases and the J gene lost 5 bases, with 5 bases spanning the gap. There are 11 residues in the CDR3. CDR1 is DFQATT, CDR2 SNEGSKA, per germline (reference sequence). The CDR3 here is CSARSQDTQYF. CDR3 DNA: TGCAGTGCTAGAAGTCAAGATACGCAGTATTTT.

V and J are TRBV11-3 and TRBJ2-1; 7 bases line up with TRBD2. The CDR3 loop spans 17 amino acids. J lost 5 bases, V lost 0 bases, and 10 bases had no gene match. Germline assignment: CDR1 SGHNT and CDR2 YENEEA. CDR3 amino acids: CASSLDRWGRGHNEQFF. As DNA, the CDR3 is TGTGCCAGCAGCTTAGATCGTTGGGGGAGGGGTCACAATGAGCAGTTCTTC. The whole variable domain, filled in from reference TRBV11-3 and TRBJ2-1, reads EAGVVQSPRYKIIEKKQPVAFWCNPISGHNTLYWYLQNLGQGPELLIRYENEEAVDDSQLPKDRFSAERLKGVDSTLKIQPAELGDSAVYLCASSLDRWGRGHNEQFFGPGTRLTVL.

J is TRBJ1-4 and V is TRBV5-5; no reliable D call. V was shortened by 0 bases and J by 0 bases, with 6 bases between the two germline ends. CDR1 and CDR2 from the germline V gene are SGHKS and YYEKEE (reference sequence). There are 15 residues in the CDR3. CDR3: CASSLDRSTNEKLFF. CDR3 sequence (DNA): TGTGCCAGCAGCTTGGACAGATCAACTAATGAAAAACTGTTTTTT.

This clone was seen more than once but under ten times. This sequence joins TRBV6-4 and TRBJ2-3; 8 positions agree with TRBD1. CDR1 and CDR2 from the germline V gene are MRHNA and SNTAGT. The CDR3 has 15 amino acids. V was clipped by 0 bases and J by 6 bases; unmatched bases: 5. The CDR3 here is CASSDSGTGGDTQYF. The CDR3 DNA is TGTGCCAGCAGTGACTCAGGGACAGGCGGGGATACGCAGTATTTT.

The V gene is TRBV7-3, the J gene TRBJ2-3; no clear D. V was trimmed by 3 bases and J by 7 bases, leaving 11 bases between them. Per the germline V gene, CDR1 is SGHTA and CDR2 is FQGTGA. This CDR3 has 13 amino acids. The CDR3 here is CASSFYASHTQYF. In DNA form, the CDR3 reads TGTGCCAGCAGCTTTTACGCGAGTCATACGCAGTATTTT.